This T cell receptor beta chain originates from a study of OX40 agonist ivuxolimab in advanced cancers. The data were produced by immunoSEQ multiplex PCR, yet TCRdb's version contains in-frame clones alone and is incomplete. The sample has about 58,000 clones, 70% to 90% seen once. This clone was observed once. The antigen is undetermined. Study-wide results and limits: Among expanded peripheral T cells, antigen specificity went undetermined.

V shed 0 bases and J shed 2 bases, with 11 bases lying between them. Looked up from germline, CDR1 is MNHNS and CDR2 is SASEGT. CDR3 length: 15 amino acids. The chain uses TRBV6-1 and TRBJ2-7, with D possibly TRBD2 on 5 matching bases. The source was CD4+ or CD8+ T cells sorted from blood, collected in a trial of the OX40 agonist ivuxolimab. The TCR originated in an adult with an advanced solid tumor such as melanoma, head and neck, liver or kidney cancer. CDR3 bases: TGTGCCAGCAGTGAAGCGCATCGGGGTGCCTACGAGCAGTACTTC. Translated: CASSEAHRGAYEQYF.